A single sample gave rise to the 13 T cell receptor beta chains below, sequenced in a study of STAT3 mutations in large granular lymphocyte leukemia (dated by TCRdb to the late 2010s). The library was built by means of the immunoSEQ multiplex PCR assay. TCRdb's version of the immuneACCESS table is confined to in-frame rearrangements and falls short of the full clone set. An unresolved V gene accounts for under half of the shortfall where checked; the remainder is of unknown origin. For this sample there are some 10,000 clones; 85% to 90% appear just once. 85% to 90% of the sample is taken by the ten largest. Which antigens these TCRs recognize remains unknown. Paper-wide results and their limitations: At least one immunodominant TCRbeta clonotype was present in every T-LGLL patient, and multiple immunodominant subclonotypes appeared in about half of the T-LGLL patients.

The sequencing sample was made of peripheral blood mononuclear cells. All receptors derive from a man older than 75 with T-cell large granular lymphocyte leukemia. Some clones in this sample may be carry-over from other donors' samples. The age is the age at diagnosis.

In this sample, this clone turned up once. The rearrangement uses TRBV5-1 and TRBJ2-1, with a possible D match to TRBD1 (6 bases). V was pared by 9 bases and J by 0 bases, with 22 bases between. Per the germline V gene, CDR1 is SGHRS and CDR2 is YFSETQ. The CDR3 totals 17 residues. The CDR3 DNA follows: TGCGCCACCCGCTATCCGACAGGCCGGATCTCCTACAATGAGCAGTTCTTC. It is translated as CATRYPTGRISYNEQFF.

Here the CDR3 reads CASSYGTAGEKLFF. The CDR3 nucleotides are TGTGCCAGCAGCTACGGGACAGCCGGTGAAAAACTGTTTTTT. V and J are TRBV5-8 and TRBJ1-4; 7 bases fit TRBD1. This CDR3 contains 14 residues. Germline CDR1 SGHTS, CDR2 YDEGEE. Trimming at V came to 3 bases and at J to 7 bases, leaving 6 bases not matched to a gene.

V is TRBV18 and J is TRBJ2-5; D is unresolved. V lost 5 bases to trimming and J lost 5 bases, with 9 bases between them. In germline, CDR1 is KGHSH, CDR2 LQKENI. The CDR3 is made up of 12 amino acids. CDR3 amino acids: CASSYNGETQYF. The CDR3 nucleotides are TGTGCCAGCTCATATAACGGGGAGACCCAGTACTTC. The complete variable domain, with remaining parts taken from reference TRBV18 and TRBJ2-5, reads NAGVMQNPRHLVRRRGQEARLRCSPMKGHSHVYWYRQLPEEGLKFMVYLQKENIIDESGMPKERFSAEFPKEGPSILRIQQVVRGDSAAYFCASSYNGETQYFGPGTRLLVL.

This sequence joins TRBV4-2 and TRBJ1-2; possibly TRBD1 for D (5 bases). Trimming took 0 bases from V and 2 from J, leaving 16 bases between them. This CDR3 comprises 17 residues. Germline CDR1 LGHNA, CDR2 YNFKEQ. CDR3 amino acids: CASSQDGGGATNYGYTF. The CDR3 coding sequence is TGTGCCAGCAGCCAAGACGGGGGAGGGGCGACGAACTATGGCTACACCTTC.

V gene TRBV19 combines with J gene TRBJ1-5; no reliable D call. The CDR3 runs to 11 residues. V dropped 4 bases and J dropped 9 bases, with 7 bases sitting between them. The germline V gene has CDR1 LNHDA and CDR2 SQIVND (reference sequence). In nucleotides, the CDR3 is TGTGCCAGTAGTACGCCCGGGCCCCAGCATTTT. This encodes CASSTPGPQHF.

This clone appeared a single time. J is TRBJ2-5 and V is TRBV5-1; D may be TRBD2 (6 bases). V lost 4 bases to trimming and J lost 2 bases, with 12 bases between them. Per germline, CDR1 SGHRS and CDR2 YFSETQ. The CDR3 runs 14 residues. The CDR3 nucleotides read TGCGCCAGCAGCGGCGGGAACCTTCAAGAGACCCAGTACTTC. Translation gives CASSGGNLQETQYF.

The CDR3 DNA sequence: TGTGCCAGCAGCCCGCCGGAGGGGGGGTACGAGCAGTACTTC. Its protein is CASSPPEGGYEQYF. The V call is TRBV16, the J call TRBJ2-7; weak D call: TRBD2 (7 bases). Germline V CDR1 and CDR2: KGHSY, FQNENV. The CDR3 length is 14 residues. The ends were cut back, 4 bases at V and 4 bases at J, with 14 bases in the middle.

This rearrangement joins TRBV7-8 to TRBJ2-5, with 11 nucleotides matching TRBD2. Germline CDR1 and CDR2: SGHVS and FQNEAQ. With 5 bases clipped from V and 5 bases from J, the junction kept 4 bases outside the gene matches. The CDR3 has 14 residues. In nucleotides, the CDR3 is TGTGCCAGCAGCGAGGGACTAGCGGACGAGACCCAGTACTTC. Protein product: CASSEGLADETQYF.

The chain couples TRBV4-1 to TRBJ2-7; D remains unclear. V dropped 1 base and J dropped 2 bases, with 6 bases sitting between them. The CDR3 totals 13 residues. Germline V gene lookup returns CDR1 MGHRA and CDR2 YSYEKL. DNA of the CDR3: TGCGCCAGCAGCCAAGGTCCTCCCTACGAGCAGTACTTC. Translated: CASSQGPPYEQYF.

This chain connects TRBV7-9 to TRBJ1-6, with 8 nucleotides matching TRBD1. Germline CDR1 and CDR2: SEHNR and FQNEAQ (reference sequence). The CDR3 sequence is 15 residues long. V lost 5 bases to trimming and J lost 5 bases; unmatched junction nucleotides: 5. CDR3 coding DNA: TGTGCCAGCAGCCTTGACAGGGGCGATAATTCACCCCTCCACTTT. It yields the protein CASSLDRGDNSPLHF.

The gene calls are TRBV5-1 and TRBJ2-5, with 7 bases identical to TRBD1. V was clipped by 0 bases and J by 2 bases; unmatched bases: 1. The CDR3 consists of 14 residues. Per the germline V gene, CDR1 is SGHRS and CDR2 is YFSETQ. DNA of the CDR3: TGCGCCAGCAGCTTGGCCAGGGGGCAAGAGACCCAGTACTTC. This gives the protein CASSLARGQETQYF. The entire variable domain, with the rest obtained from reference TRBV5-1 and TRBJ2-5, is as follows: KAGVTQTPRYLIKTRGQQVTLSCSPISGHRSVSWYQQTPGQGLQFLFEYFSETQRNKGNFPGRFSGRQFSNSRSEMNVSTLELGDSALYLCASSLARGQETQYFGPGTRLLVL.

About this clone: The DNA is omitted, as the CDR3 cannot be located on it reliably, and the CDR3 follows TCRdb's listing. The genes are TRBV13 and TRBJ2-7; TRBD1 reflects the table's D call only, with no check against the DNA. Germline CDR1 reads PRHDT; CDR2 reads FYEKMQ (reference sequence). The CDR3 is made up of 12 amino acids, end residues included. CDR3 in amino acids: CASSVGQGAKYF.

The chain has TRBV5-1 and TRBJ1-4, with 8 bases lining up with TRBD1. The germline CDR1 and CDR2 sequences are SGHRS and YFSETQ. The CDR3 totals 15 residues. V shed 0 bases, J shed 7 bases, and the junction held 5 bases outside the gene matches. This CDR3 is CASSLGTGRGEKLFF. In DNA, the CDR3 is TGCGCCAGCAGCTTGGGGACAGGGCGAGGTGAAAAACTGTTTTTT.